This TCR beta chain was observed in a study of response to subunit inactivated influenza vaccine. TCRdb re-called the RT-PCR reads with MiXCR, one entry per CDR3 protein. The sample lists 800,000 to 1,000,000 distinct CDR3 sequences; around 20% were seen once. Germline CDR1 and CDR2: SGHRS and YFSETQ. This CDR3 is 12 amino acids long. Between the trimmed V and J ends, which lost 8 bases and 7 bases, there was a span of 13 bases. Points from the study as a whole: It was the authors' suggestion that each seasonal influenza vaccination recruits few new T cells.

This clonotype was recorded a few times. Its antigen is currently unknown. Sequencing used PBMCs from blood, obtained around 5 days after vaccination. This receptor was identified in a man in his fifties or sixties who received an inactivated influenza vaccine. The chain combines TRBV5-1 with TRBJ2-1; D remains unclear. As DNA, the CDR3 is TGCGCCAGTACCCTTAACCAGAATGAGCAGTTCTTC. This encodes CASTLNQNEQFF.